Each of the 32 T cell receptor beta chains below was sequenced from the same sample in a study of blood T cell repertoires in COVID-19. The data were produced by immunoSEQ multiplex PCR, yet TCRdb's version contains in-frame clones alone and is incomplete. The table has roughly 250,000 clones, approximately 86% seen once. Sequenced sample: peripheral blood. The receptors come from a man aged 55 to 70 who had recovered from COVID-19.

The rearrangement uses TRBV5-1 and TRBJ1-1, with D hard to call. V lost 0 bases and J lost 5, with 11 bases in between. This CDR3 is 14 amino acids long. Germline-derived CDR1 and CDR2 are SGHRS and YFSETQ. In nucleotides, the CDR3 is TGCGCCAGCAGCTTGGATTCGGGGAGAACTGAAGCTTTCTTT. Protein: CASSLDSGRTEAFF.

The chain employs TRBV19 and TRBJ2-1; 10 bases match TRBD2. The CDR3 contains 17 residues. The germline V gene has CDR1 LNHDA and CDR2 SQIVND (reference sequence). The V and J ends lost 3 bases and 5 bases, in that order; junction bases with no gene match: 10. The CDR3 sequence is CASSIVGSGGSNNEQFF. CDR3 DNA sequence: TGTGCCAGTAGTATCGTAGGTAGCGGGGGGTCCAACAATGAGCAGTTCTTC.

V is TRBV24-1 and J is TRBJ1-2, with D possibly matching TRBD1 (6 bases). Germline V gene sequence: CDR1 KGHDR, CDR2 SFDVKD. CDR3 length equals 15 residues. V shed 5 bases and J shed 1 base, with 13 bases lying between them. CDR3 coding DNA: TGTGCCACCAGTGCTGGGACAAGGGGTAACTATGGCTACACCTTC. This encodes CATSAGTRGNYGYTF.

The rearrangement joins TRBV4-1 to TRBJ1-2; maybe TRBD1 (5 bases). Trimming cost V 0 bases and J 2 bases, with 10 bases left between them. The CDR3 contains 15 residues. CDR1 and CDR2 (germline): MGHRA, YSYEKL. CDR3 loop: CASSQEATVNYGYTF. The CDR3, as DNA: TGCGCCAGCAGCCAAGAAGCGACAGTCAACTATGGCTACACCTTC.

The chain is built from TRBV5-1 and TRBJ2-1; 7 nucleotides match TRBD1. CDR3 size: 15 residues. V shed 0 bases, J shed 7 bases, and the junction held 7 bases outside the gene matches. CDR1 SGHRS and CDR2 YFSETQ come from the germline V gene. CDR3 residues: CASSLAAGGTNEQFF. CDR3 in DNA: TGCGCCAGCAGCTTGGCAGCAGGGGGAACAAATGAGCAGTTCTTC.

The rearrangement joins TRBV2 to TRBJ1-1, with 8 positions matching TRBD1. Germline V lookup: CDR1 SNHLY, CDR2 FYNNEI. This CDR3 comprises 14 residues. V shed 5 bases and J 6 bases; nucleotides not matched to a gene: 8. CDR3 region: CASSSVAGGPEAFF. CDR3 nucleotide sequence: TGTGCCAGCAGTTCCGTCGCAGGGGGCCCTGAAGCTTTCTTT.

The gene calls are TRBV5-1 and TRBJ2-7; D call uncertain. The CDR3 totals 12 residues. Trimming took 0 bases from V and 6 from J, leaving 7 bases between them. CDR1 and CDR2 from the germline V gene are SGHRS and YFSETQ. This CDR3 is CASSLALGEQYF. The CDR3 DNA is TGCGCCAGCAGCTTGGCCCTCGGCGAGCAGTACTTC.

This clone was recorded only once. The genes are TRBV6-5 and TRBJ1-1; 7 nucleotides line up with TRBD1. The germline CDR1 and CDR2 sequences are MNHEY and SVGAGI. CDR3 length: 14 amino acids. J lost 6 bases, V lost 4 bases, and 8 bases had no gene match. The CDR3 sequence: CASSSRGLRPEAFF. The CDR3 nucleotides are TGTGCCAGCAGTTCTAGGGGGCTGAGACCTGAAGCTTTCTTT.

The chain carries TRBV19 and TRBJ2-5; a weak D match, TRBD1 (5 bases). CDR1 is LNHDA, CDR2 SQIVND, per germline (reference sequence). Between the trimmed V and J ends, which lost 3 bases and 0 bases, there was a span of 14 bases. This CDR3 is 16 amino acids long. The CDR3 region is CASSMKDTSYQETQYF. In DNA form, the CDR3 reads TGTGCCAGTAGTATGAAGGACACTTCGTACCAAGAGACCCAGTACTTC.

The CDR3 DNA is TGTGCCAGCTCTCCAAGCGGATATGGCTACACCTTC. It yields the protein CASSPSGYGYTF. The V call is TRBV18, the J call TRBJ1-2; unclear D gene. This CDR3 is 12 amino acids long. The V end was cut by 6 bases, the J end by 5 bases, with 10 bases between. The germline V gene has CDR1 KGHSH and CDR2 LQKENI.

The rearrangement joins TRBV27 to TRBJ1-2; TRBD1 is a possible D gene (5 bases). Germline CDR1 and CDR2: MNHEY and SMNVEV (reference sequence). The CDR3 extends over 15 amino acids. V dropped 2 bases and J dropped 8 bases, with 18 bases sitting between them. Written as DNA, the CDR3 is TGTGCCAGCAGTTTAGTGGGCGGGGCCGAAGGGGGCTACACCTTC. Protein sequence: CASSLVGGAEGGYTF.

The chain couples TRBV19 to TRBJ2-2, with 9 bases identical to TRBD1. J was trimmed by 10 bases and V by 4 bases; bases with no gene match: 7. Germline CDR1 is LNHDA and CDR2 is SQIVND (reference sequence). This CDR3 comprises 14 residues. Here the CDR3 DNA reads TGTGCCAGTAGTACAAGACAGGGGGGCGCGGAGCTGTTTTTT. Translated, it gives CASSTRQGGAELFF.

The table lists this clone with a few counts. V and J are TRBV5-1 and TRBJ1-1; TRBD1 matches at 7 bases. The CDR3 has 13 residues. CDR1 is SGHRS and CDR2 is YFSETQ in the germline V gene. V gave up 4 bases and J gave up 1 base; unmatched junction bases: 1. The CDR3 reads CASSRTGNTEAFF. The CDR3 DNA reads TGCGCCAGCAGCAGGACAGGGAACACTGAAGCTTTCTTT.

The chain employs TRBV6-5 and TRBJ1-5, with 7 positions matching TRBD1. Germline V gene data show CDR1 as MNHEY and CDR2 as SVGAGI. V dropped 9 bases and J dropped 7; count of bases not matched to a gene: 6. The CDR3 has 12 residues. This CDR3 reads CASQTGNQPQHF. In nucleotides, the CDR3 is TGTGCCAGTCAGACAGGGAACCAGCCCCAGCATTTT.

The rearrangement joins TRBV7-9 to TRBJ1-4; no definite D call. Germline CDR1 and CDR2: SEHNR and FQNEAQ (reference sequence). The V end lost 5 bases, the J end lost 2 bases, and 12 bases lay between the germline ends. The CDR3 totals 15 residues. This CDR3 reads CASSPGGYTNEKLFF. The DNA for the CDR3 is TGTGCCAGCAGCCCAGGAGGGTACACTAATGAAAAACTGTTTTTT.

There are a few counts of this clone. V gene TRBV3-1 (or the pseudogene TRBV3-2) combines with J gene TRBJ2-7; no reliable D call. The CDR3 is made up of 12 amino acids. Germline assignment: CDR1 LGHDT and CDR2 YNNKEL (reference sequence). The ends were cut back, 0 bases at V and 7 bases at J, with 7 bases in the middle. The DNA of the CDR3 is TGTGCCAGCAGCCAAGACCGACAAGAGCAGTACTTC. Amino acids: CASSQDRQEQYF.

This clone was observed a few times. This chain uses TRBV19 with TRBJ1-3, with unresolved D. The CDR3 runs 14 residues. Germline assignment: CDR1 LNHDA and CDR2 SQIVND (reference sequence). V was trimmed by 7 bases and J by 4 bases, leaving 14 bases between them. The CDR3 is CASTQARGGNTIYF. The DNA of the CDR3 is TGTGCCAGTACCCAGGCCCGTGGGGGAAACACCATATATTTT.

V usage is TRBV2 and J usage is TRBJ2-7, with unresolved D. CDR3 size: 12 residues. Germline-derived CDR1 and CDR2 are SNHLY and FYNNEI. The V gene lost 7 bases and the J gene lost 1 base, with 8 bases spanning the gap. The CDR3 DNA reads TGTGCCAGCAAGCAGGCGTCCTACGAGCAGTACTTC. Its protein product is CASKQASYEQYF.

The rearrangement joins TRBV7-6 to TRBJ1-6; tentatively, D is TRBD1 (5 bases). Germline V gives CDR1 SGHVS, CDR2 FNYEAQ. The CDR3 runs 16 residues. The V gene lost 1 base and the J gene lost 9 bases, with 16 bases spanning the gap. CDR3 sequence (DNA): TGTGCCAGCAGCTTAGGGAGGTCAGGGACTCTTTCACCCCTCCACTTT. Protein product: CASSLGRSGTLSPLHF.

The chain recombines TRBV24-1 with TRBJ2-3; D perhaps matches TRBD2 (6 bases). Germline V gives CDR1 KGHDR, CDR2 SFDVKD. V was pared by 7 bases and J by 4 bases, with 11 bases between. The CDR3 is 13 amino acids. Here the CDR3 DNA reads TGTGCCACCAGCCGACCGGGGGCAGATACGCAGTATTTT. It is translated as CATSRPGADTQYF.

The CDR3 DNA reads TGTGCCAGTAGTCTAGGGGAGAATGAAGCTTTCTTT. Amino acids: CASSLGENEAFF. V is TRBV19 and J is TRBJ1-1; weak D call: TRBD1 (5 bases). The germline V gene has CDR1 LNHDA and CDR2 SQIVND (reference sequence). V lost 5 bases and J 7 bases, leaving 11 bases between the germline ends. This CDR3 contains 12 residues.

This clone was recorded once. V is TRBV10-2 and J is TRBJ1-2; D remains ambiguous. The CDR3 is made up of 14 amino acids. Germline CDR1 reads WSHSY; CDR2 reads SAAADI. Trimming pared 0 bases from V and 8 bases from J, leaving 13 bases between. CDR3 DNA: TGCGCCAGCAGTGAGTCGACGTTCAGGTGGGGCTACACCTTC. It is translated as CASSESTFRWGYTF.

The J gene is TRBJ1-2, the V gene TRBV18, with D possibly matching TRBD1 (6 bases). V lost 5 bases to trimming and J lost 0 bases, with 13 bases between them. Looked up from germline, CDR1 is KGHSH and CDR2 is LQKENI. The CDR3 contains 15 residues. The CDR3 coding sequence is TGTGCCAGCTCAGCGACAGGCTTTGCTAACTATGGCTACACCTTC. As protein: CASSATGFANYGYTF.

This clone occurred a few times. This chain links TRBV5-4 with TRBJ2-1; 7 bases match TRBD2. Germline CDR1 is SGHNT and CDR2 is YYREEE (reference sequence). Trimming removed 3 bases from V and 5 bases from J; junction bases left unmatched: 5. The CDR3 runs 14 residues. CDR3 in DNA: TGTGCCAGCAGCTCCGGGAGGAAAAACAATGAGCAGTTCTTC. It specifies CASSSGRKNNEQFF. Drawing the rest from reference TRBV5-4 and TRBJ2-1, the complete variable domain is ETGVTQSPTHLIKTRGQQVTLRCSSQSGHNTVSWYQQALGQGPQFIFQYYREEENGRGNFPPRFSGLQFPNYSSELNVNALELDDSALYLCASSSGRKNNEQFFGPGTRLTVL.

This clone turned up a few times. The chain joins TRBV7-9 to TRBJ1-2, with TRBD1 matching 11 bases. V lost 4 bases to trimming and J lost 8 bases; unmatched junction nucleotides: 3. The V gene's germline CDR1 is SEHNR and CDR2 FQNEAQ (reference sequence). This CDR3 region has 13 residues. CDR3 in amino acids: CASSWDRGVGYTF. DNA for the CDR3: TGTGCCAGCAGCTGGGACAGGGGGGTAGGCTACACCTTC.

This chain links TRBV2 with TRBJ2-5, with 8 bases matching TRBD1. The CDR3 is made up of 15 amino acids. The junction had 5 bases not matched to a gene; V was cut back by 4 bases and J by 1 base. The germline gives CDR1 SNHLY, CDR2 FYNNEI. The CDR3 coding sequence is TGTGCCAGCAGTGCCGGGACAGGCGTCCAAGAGACCCAGTACTTC. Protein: CASSAGTGVQETQYF.

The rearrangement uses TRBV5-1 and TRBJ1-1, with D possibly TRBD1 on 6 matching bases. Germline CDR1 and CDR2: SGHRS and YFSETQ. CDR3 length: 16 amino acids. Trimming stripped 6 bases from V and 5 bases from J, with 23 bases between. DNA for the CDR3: TGCGCCAGCAAAGGACAGTTTCGGGGGGTAATAACTGAAGCTTTCTTT. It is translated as CASKGQFRGVITEAFF.

In DNA form, the CDR3 reads TGCGCCAGCAGCTTTAGCGGGAGAAACAACAATGAGCAGTTCTTC. This codes for CASSFSGRNNNEQFF. The chain joins TRBV5-1 to TRBJ2-1, with 9 nucleotides matching TRBD2. This CDR3 region has 15 residues. CDR1 and CDR2 (germline): SGHRS, YFSETQ. Trimming at V came to 2 bases and at J to 5 bases, leaving 5 bases not matched to a gene.

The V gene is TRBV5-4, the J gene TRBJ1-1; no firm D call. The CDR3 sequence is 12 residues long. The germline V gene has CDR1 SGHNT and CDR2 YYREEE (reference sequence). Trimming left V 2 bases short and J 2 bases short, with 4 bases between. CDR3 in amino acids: CASSLYNTEAFF. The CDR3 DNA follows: TGTGCCAGCAGCTTATATAACACTGAAGCTTTCTTT.

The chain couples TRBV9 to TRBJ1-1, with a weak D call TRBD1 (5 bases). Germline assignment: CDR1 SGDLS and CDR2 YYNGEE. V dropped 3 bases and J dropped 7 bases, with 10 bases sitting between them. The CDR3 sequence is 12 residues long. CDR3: CASSGKGVEAFF. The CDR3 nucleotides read TGTGCCAGCAGCGGTAAAGGGGTTGAAGCTTTCTTT.

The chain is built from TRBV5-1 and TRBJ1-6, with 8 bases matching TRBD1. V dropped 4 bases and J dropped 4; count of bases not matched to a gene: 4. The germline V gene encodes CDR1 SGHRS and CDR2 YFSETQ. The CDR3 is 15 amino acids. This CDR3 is CASSPQGDYNSPLHF. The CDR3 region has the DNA TGCGCCAGCAGCCCACAGGGGGATTATAATTCACCCCTCCACTTT.

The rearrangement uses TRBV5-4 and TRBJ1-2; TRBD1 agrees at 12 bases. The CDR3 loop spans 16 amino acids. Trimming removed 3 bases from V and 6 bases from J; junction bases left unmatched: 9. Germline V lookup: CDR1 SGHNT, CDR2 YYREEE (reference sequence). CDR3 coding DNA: TGTGCCAGCAGCTCACCCGGGACAGGGGGCTCTCATGGCTACACCTTC. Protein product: CASSSPGTGGSHGYTF.